This T cell receptor beta chain was captured by sequencing in a study of shared clonotypes between healthy human individuals (TCRdb year 2020). With respect to the entire study: Two women and a few men aged 18 to 49 years were included in the cohort. To estimate repertoire size and how much clonotypes are shared between individuals, the study performed deep sequencing of blood TCR repertoires from five healthy adults. Different laboratories and diverse techniques were used to prepare libraries and sequence TCR repertoires, to increase sequencing depth and limit assay-specific biases. Per donor, three plates each were used for CD4 naive and CD4 memory, two for CD8 naive, and one for CD8 memory. Each donor's leukapheresis produced roughly between about 0.8 and 8.9 billion PBMCs. What the research found in general, with its limitations: Across several donors, approximately 5% of naive CD4, approximately 3.6% of naive CD8, about 2.3% of memory CD4, and 0.4% to 0.45% of memory CD8 clonotypes were shared. Rarefaction of sorted-subset datasets indicated incomplete sequencing despite the large sequencing depth. Only blood was sampled, and tissue TCR repertoires likely differ from those in blood. Compared with non-shared clonotypes, the clonotypes found in all four sorted-subset donors had higher generation probabilities. Pairwise subsampling indicated that sequencing depth was expected to affect the degree of clonotype sharing among donors. Because the study included only a small number of donors, the genetic and exposure-history diversity represented was limited. Larger estimated clonotype richness was generally found for naive subsets than for memory subsets.

V drops 4 bases and J drops 0 bases, leaving 13 bases in between. The CDR3 measures 15 amino acids from cysteine to phenylalanine. The sequence is cut down to CDR3 DNA, 45 bases in frame from base 1. The CDR1 and CDR2 encoded by the germline V gene (reference sequence) are SGHKS and YYEKEE. TCR CDR3 regions were amplified from genomic DNA by multiplex PCR using the deep immunoSEQ assay. Genomic DNA extracted from each cell subset was distributed evenly over all wells of several immunoSEQ 96-well plates, and each plate served as one replicate. For sorted subsets, around 200 ng genomic DNA, equal to some 28,000 T cell genomes, was loaded into each replicate PCR. The purified libraries were quantified using a Qubit 3.0 fluorometer, sized with a Bioanalyzer 2100, and then quantified again using the KAPA Library Quantification kit. Every immunoSEQ 96-well plate was sequenced on a dedicated single-read 150-cycle Illumina NextSeq 550 flow cell. Processing in the source paper ran as follows. Because the immunoSEQ output included only junctional sequences and no quality scores, the filtering could not be the same as the filtering used for full-length reads. To assign V/J genes and CDR3, sequences were annotated against IMGT germline references using PyIR, a Python wrapper for IgBLAST v1.9. Any read was removed if the V/J assignment was weak (E-value above 1e-6), the CDR3 was missing, or the read contained stop codons, out-of-frame junctions, or ambiguous translated residues. A V3J clonotype was defined by an identical inferred V gene, J gene, and CDR3 amino acid sequence. The percentage overlap between two repertoires was calculated by dividing the number of shared unique clonotypes by the size of the smaller repertoire. Three approaches were used to assess repertoire richness: RTK rarefaction, the Chao1 estimator, and Recon v2.1 estimates of unobserved clonotypes. For all TCRbeta clonotypes obtained by the gDNA method from a few donors, generation probabilities were computed with OLGA. TCRdb mirrors the immuneACCESS table, restricted to in-frame sequences. Some clones are absent from its copies; in checked studies, under half trace to an unresolved V gene, and the reason for the others is unknown. V, J and clone size reflect that table, while D and trimming were determined from the DNA. The sample profile shows millions of clones; approximately 90% of them were found once. The ten biggest clones cover about 0.13% of the sample.

A remark on this clone: Its antigen remains unidentified. Base qualities were left out, and no much larger clone turns up one base away.

The donors were healthy, HIV-negative adults who had no recently reported acute infections or vaccinations. Only Caucasian adults living in Nashville, Tennessee, USA were represented among the donors. Magnetic negative selection was used to enrich CD4+ T cells, after which naive cells were positively selected on CD45RA and the negative fraction became the memory subset. After blood collection by leukapheresis, PBMCs were isolated using Ficoll-Histopaque density gradient centrifugation and then cryopreserved in the vapor phase of liquid nitrogen. Purity and quantity of every magnetically sorted T cell population were checked by analytical flow cytometry. Genomic DNA was isolated from each sorted fraction and quantified by UV absorbance on a Nanodrop 2000c.

The clonotype was recovered from a man between 18 and 29 years old in good health. The sequenced sample consisted of naive CD4+ T cells sorted from blood. Reading the label with the study, this specimen's cell subset or site is: CD45RA+ positively selected. This receptor chain uses TRBV5-5 and TRBJ1-1, and possibly TRBD1, on 6 matching bases. The nucleotides read TGTGCCAGCAGCCTAGCCGGGACATTGAACACTGAAGCTTTCTTT. Its translation reads: CASSLAGTLNTEAFF.